The 23 T cell receptor beta chains in this list originate from one sample, sequenced in a study of human T cells and chemical hapten exposure. From whole blood left unfractionated, total RNA was extracted. From the 5' RACE reads, TCRdb called clonotypes with MiXCR, one entry per CDR3 protein. The sample holds about 81,000 distinct CDR3 sequences, more than 15% seen once. The receptors stem from a female donor in good health.

As for this clonotype: Germline and junction disagree at one end, which may indicate a read error. The chain is built from TRBV2 and TRBJ1-4; the D is unclear. Germline V gives CDR1 SNHLY, CDR2 FYNNEI. This CDR3 has 14 amino acids. Written as DNA, the CDR3 is TGTGCCAACAGTGAGGCGGCAGGTTATGAAAAACTGTTTTTT. The encoded protein is CANSEAAGYEKLFF.

The table lists this clonotype with a few counts. The gene calls are TRBV12-3 or TRBV12-4 and TRBJ2-1; no clear D gene. Trimming removed 6 bases from V and 0 bases from J, with 12 bases in between. The CDR3 runs to 15 residues. The CDR3: CASSPSLFSYNEQFF. The DNA for the CDR3 is TGTGCCAGCAGCCCTTCGCTATTCTCCTACAATGAGCAGTTCTTC.

The chain carries TRBV7-9 and TRBJ2-5, with D tentatively TRBD1 (6 bases). Germline V gene data show CDR1 as SEHNR and CDR2 as FQNEAQ (reference sequence). V was pared by 3 bases and J by 0 bases, with 11 bases between. The CDR3 is 15 residues long. The CDR3 sequence: CASSFLQGNQETQYF. CDR3 DNA sequence: TGTGCCAGCAGCTTCCTACAGGGTAACCAAGAGACCCAGTACTTC.

This clonotype was seen more than once but under ten times. The V and J genes are TRBV2 and TRBJ2-7; the match to TRBD2 covers 8 bases. The V segment lost 5 bases and the J segment 6 bases; nucleotides outside the gene matches: 3. The germline V gene has CDR1 SNHLY and CDR2 FYNNEI. The CDR3 contains 12 residues. The CDR3 spells CASSRTSSEQYF. Here the CDR3 DNA reads TGTGCCAGCAGTCGGACTAGCAGCGAGCAGTACTTC.

V is TRBV19 and J is TRBJ2-5; TRBD1 matches at 8 bases. CDR3 size: 16 residues. The ends lost 3 bases at V and 5 bases at J; junction bases unmatched: 11. Germline V gene sequence: CDR1 LNHDA, CDR2 SQIVND (reference sequence). The CDR3 DNA sequence: TGTGCCAGTAGTATGGGAGAGGCAGGGGGCGGTGAGACCCAGTACTTC. This codes for CASSMGEAGGGETQYF.

The chain is built from TRBV5-5 and TRBJ1-1; D perhaps matches TRBD1 (5 bases). Per germline, CDR1 SGHKS and CDR2 YYEKEE (reference sequence). V lost 5 bases and J 0 bases, leaving 14 bases between the germline ends. CDR3 size: 15 residues. Written as DNA, the CDR3 is TGTGCCAGCAGTCCACAGGCTAGACTGAACACTGAAGCTTTCTTT. Encoded protein: CASSPQARLNTEAFF.

A few counts support this clonotype. The chain carries TRBV7-9 and TRBJ1-3; TRBD1 matches at 9 bases. This CDR3 is built from 18 residues. Germline CDR1 SEHNR, CDR2 FQNEAQ (reference sequence). The V gene end was trimmed by 5 bases and the J gene end by 0 bases; junction bases not matched to a gene: 11. The CDR3 nucleotides are TGTGCCAGCAGCCCCCCGGGACAGGGCCAAAACTCTGGAAACACCATATATTTT. This gives the protein CASSPPGQGQNSGNTIYF.

The table lists this clonotype with a few counts. The rearrangement joins TRBV20-1 to TRBJ2-1; D may be TRBD2 (6 bases). The CDR3 runs 14 residues. Germline CDR1 DFQATT, CDR2 SNEGSKA (reference sequence). The CDR3 DNA sequence: TGCAGCTCTCTCAGGGATTGGGGGGACAATGAGCAGTTCTTC. Its translation: CSSLRDWGDNEQFF.

This clonotype was recorded a few times. The chain carries TRBV27 and TRBJ1-2, with 9 bases fitting TRBD1. After removal of 3 bases from V and 2 bases from J, the junction contained 4 bases not matched to a gene. Germline V gives CDR1 MNHEY, CDR2 SMNVEV (reference sequence). This CDR3 contains 15 residues. CDR3 coding DNA: TGTGCCAGCAGTTTTGACAGGGGGGAGAACTATGGCTACACCTTC. Residues: CASSFDRGENYGYTF.

Many counts were recorded for this clonotype. This chain uses TRBV20-1 with TRBJ2-1; 8 positions match TRBD2. V was clipped by 0 bases and J by 2 bases; unmatched bases: 3. The CDR3 covers 15 residues. In germline, CDR1 is DFQATT, CDR2 SNEGSKA (reference sequence). CDR3 DNA sequence: TGCAGTGCTAGAGATTCAGCGGGAGCCTACAATGAGCAGTTCTTC. Its translation: CSARDSAGAYNEQFF.

This clonotype occurred a few times. The chain combines TRBV7-9 with TRBJ2-3; 8 nucleotides match TRBD1. V was clipped by 2 bases and J by 5 bases; unmatched bases: 3. Germline V gene data show CDR1 as SEHNR and CDR2 as FQNEAQ (reference sequence). The CDR3 is 14 amino acids. The CDR3 loop reads CASSLRTGRDTQYF. As DNA, the CDR3 is TGTGCCAGCAGCTTACGGACAGGGAGAGATACGCAGTATTTT. The entire variable domain, with the rest obtained from reference TRBV7-9 and TRBJ2-3, is as follows: DTGVSQNPRHKITKRGQNVTFRCDPISEHNRLYWYRQTLGQGPEFLTYFQNEAQLEKSRLLSDRFSAERPKGSFSTLEIQRTEQGDSAMYLCASSLRTGRDTQYFGPGTRLTVL.

There are a few counts of this clonotype. The chain couples TRBV5-5 to TRBJ2-6; D gene ambiguous. V lost 4 bases to trimming and J lost 1 base, with 9 bases between them. CDR1 and CDR2 (germline): SGHKS, YYEKEE (reference sequence). CDR3 length equals 15 residues. In DNA form, the CDR3 reads TGTGCCAGCAGCCTTTTGATGTCTGGGGCCAACGTCCTGACTTTC. Its protein is CASSLLMSGANVLTF.

This clonotype was seen only a few times. This chain joins TRBV29-1 and TRBJ2-6, with D possibly matching TRBD2 (6 bases). Germline CDR1 SQVTM, CDR2 ANQGSEA. The CDR3 contains 13 residues. Trimming left V 3 bases short and J 6 bases short, with 9 bases between. CDR3 sequence reads: CSVEGGTANVLTF. CDR3 sequence (DNA): TGCAGCGTTGAGGGGGGAACGGCCAACGTCCTGACTTTC.

V and J are TRBV5-4 and TRBJ1-6; the D gene is possibly TRBD1 (5 bases). With 3 bases removed from V and 10 bases from J, the gap between germline ends came to 17 bases. The V gene's germline CDR1 is SGHNT and CDR2 YYREEE (reference sequence). The CDR3 is 15 residues long. This CDR3 reads CASSSSRVLGSPLHF. For the CDR3, the DNA is TGTGCCAGCAGCTCGTCCAGGGTACTGGGGTCACCCCTCCACTTT.

This clonotype has a handful of counts. This sequence joins TRBV7-9 and TRBJ1-2; perhaps TRBD1 as D (6 bases). The CDR3 runs 13 residues. Trimming removed 1 base at V and 8 bases at J, with 11 bases between. Per germline, CDR1 SEHNR and CDR2 FQNEAQ (reference sequence). CDR3: CASSLGDTRGYTF. The CDR3 nucleotides read TGTGCCAGCAGCTTAGGGGACACTCGAGGCTACACCTTC.

This clonotype was observed a few times. The rearrangement uses TRBV5-1 and TRBJ2-1, with D possibly being TRBD2 (6 bases). The CDR3 sequence is 17 residues long. Germline V gives CDR1 SGHRS, CDR2 YFSETQ. V lost 0 bases and J 0 bases, leaving 13 bases between the germline ends. Here the CDR3 DNA reads TGCGCCAGCAGCTTGGGGGGGACTGCCAGCTCCTACAATGAGCAGTTCTTC. The encoded protein is CASSLGGTASSYNEQFF.

This clonotype was detected many times. This chain connects TRBV29-1 to TRBJ1-1; D remains unclear. Between the trimmed V and J ends, which lost 4 bases and 0 bases, there was a span of 9 bases. The CDR3 length is 13 residues. The germline V gene encodes CDR1 SQVTM and CDR2 ANQGSEA. This CDR3 reads CSVAGNLNTEAFF. In DNA, the CDR3 is TGCAGCGTTGCTGGGAATTTGAACACTGAAGCTTTCTTT.

This clonotype came up many times. The rearrangement joins TRBV3-1 to TRBJ2-1; 13 nucleotides match TRBD2. Germline V lookup: CDR1 LGHDT, CDR2 YNNKEL (reference sequence). The V and J ends lost 0 bases and 6 bases, in that order; junction bases with no gene match: 11. This CDR3 is 19 amino acids long. The CDR3 DNA reads TGTGCCAGCAGCCAAGATAAAGGACTAGCGGGAGTAGTTGGCAATGAGCAGTTCTTC. Translated: CASSQDKGLAGVVGNEQFF.

The chain carries TRBV18 and TRBJ2-1; 8 nucleotides line up with TRBD1. Germline values: CDR1 KGHSH, CDR2 LQKENI. V gave up 5 bases and J gave up 1 base; unmatched junction bases: 4. The CDR3 runs to 15 residues. This CDR3 is CASSDQGASYNEQFF. CDR3 coding DNA: TGTGCCAGCTCAGATCAGGGGGCTTCCTACAATGAGCAGTTCTTC.

The genes are TRBV9 and TRBJ1-1; D gene unclear. Germline CDR1 SGDLS, CDR2 YYNGEE. The CDR3 contains 15 residues. The V and J ends lost 3 bases and 3 bases respectively, with 15 bases between them. This CDR3 is CASSEAPLMDTEAFF. The CDR3 coding sequence is TGTGCCAGCAGCGAGGCCCCGTTGATGGACACTGAAGCTTTCTTT.

V gene TRBV2 combines with J gene TRBJ2-7; no definite D call. The CDR3 loop spans 12 amino acids. Trimming stripped 7 bases from V and 0 bases from J, with 7 bases between. The germline CDR1 and CDR2 sequences are SNHLY and FYNNEI. The CDR3 sequence: CASTGSSYEQYF. The CDR3 coding sequence is TGTGCCAGCACAGGTAGCTCCTACGAGCAGTACTTC.

This clonotype was picked up a small number of times. V is TRBV28 and J is TRBJ1-5; the D gene is possibly TRBD1 (5 bases). Trimming left V 5 bases short and J 0 bases short, with 20 bases between. CDR3 length equals 18 residues. Germline loops: CDR1 MDHEN, CDR2 SYDVKM. This CDR3 reads CASSTLRGEGYSNQPQHF. The CDR3 region has the DNA TGTGCCAGCAGTACCCTCCGGGGGGAGGGCTATAGCAATCAGCCCCAGCATTTT.

This clonotype appeared many times. The chain links TRBV7-9 to TRBJ1-2; TRBD1 matches 8 bases. Germline values: CDR1 SEHNR, CDR2 FQNEAQ (reference sequence). The CDR3 covers 14 residues. V gave up 4 bases and J gave up 3 bases; unmatched junction bases: 4. The CDR3 loop is CASSSSQGDYGYTF. CDR3 sequence (DNA): TGTGCCAGCAGCTCATCACAGGGGGACTATGGCTACACCTTC.